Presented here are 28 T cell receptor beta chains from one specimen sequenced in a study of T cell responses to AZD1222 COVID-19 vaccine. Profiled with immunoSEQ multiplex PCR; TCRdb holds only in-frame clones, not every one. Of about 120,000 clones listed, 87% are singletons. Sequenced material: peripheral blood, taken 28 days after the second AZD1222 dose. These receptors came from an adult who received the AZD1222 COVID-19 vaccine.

The CDR3 region is CASSQDRRHLGDTQYF. In nucleotides, the CDR3 is TGTGCCAGCAGCCAAGACCGACGGCATTTAGGTGATACGCAGTATTTT. The chain joins TRBV3-1 (or the pseudogene TRBV3-2) to TRBJ2-3, with no clear D. The CDR3 consists of 16 residues. Trimming removed 0 bases at V and 6 bases at J, with 16 bases between. Germline loops: CDR1 LGHDT, CDR2 YNNKEL (reference sequence).

In DNA, the CDR3 is TGTGCCAGCAGCGTAGCTCCCCCGGGACAGGGGAACTACGAGCAGTACTTC. Its translation: CASSVAPPGQGNYEQYF. The rearrangement links TRBV9 to TRBJ2-7; 10 bases match TRBD1. Germline V gives CDR1 SGDLS, CDR2 YYNGEE. Losses at the gene ends were 0 bases for V and 3 bases for J; bases not matched to a gene: 9. The CDR3 loop spans 17 amino acids.

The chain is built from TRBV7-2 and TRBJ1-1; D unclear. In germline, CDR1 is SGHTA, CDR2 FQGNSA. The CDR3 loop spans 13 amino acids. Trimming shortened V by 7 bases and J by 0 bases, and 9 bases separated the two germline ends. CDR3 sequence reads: CASNRRMNTEAFF. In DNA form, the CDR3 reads TGTGCCAGCAACCGCCGAATGAACACTGAAGCTTTCTTT.

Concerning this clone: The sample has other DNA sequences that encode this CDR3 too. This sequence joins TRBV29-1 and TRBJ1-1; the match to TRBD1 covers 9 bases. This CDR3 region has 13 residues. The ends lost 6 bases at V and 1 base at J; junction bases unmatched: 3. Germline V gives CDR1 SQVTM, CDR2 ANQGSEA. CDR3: CSVSTGGNTEAFF. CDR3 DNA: TGCAGCGTCTCGACAGGGGGGAACACTGAAGCTTTCTTT.

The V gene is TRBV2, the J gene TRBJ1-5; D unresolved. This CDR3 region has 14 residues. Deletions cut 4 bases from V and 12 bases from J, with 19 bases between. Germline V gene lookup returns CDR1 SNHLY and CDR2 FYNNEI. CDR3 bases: TGTGCCAGCAGTGGTACTGGGCTGGGTTTGGGCCAGCATTTT. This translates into CASSGTGLGLGQHF.

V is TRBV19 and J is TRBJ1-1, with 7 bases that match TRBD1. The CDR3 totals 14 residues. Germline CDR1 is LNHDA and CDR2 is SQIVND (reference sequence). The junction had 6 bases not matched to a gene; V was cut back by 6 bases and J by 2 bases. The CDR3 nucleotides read TGTGCCAGTAGGGTGACAGGGATTAACACTGAAGCTTTCTTT. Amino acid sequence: CASRVTGINTEAFF.

CDR3 loop: CASSPGSEKLFF. The CDR3 bases are TGTGCCAGCTCACCGGGGAGTGAAAAACTGTTTTTT. The V and J genes are TRBV18 and TRBJ1-4; no clear D gene. CDR3 length: 12 amino acids. Germline-derived CDR1 and CDR2 are KGHSH and LQKENI. V lost 3 bases, J lost 7 bases, and 6 bases lay in between. Combining the CDR3 with reference TRBV18 and TRBJ1-4 gives the whole variable domain NAGVMQNPRHLVRRRGQEARLRCSPMKGHSHVYWYRQLPEEGLKFMVYLQKENIIDESGMPKERFSAEFPKEGPSILRIQQVVRGDSAAYFCASSPGSEKLFFGSGTQLSVL.

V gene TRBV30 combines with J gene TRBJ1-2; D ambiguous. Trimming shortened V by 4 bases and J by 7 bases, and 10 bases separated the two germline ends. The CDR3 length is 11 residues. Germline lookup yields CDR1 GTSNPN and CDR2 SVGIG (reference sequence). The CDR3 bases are TGTGCCTGGAAAAAAGTAGTTGGCTACACCTTC. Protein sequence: CAWKKVVGYTF.

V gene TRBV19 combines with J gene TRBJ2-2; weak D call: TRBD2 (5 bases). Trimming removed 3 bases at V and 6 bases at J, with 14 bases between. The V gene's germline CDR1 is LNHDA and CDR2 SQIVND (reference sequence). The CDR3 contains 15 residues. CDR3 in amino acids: CASSIPLGVPGELFF. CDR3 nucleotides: TGTGCCAGTAGTATTCCCCTGGGAGTGCCCGGGGAGCTGTTTTTT.

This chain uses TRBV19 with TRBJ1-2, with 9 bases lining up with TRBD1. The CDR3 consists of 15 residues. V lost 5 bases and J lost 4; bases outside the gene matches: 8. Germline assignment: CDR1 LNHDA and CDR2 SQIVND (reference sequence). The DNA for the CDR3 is TGTGCCAGTAGTGTACAGGGGGCGCAGGGCTATGGCTACACCTTC. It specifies CASSVQGAQGYGYTF.

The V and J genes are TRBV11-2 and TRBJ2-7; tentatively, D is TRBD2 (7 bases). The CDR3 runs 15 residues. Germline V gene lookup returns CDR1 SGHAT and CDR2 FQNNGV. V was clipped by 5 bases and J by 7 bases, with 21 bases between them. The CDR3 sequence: CASSPVRGAPGEQYF. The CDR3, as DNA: TGTGCCAGCAGCCCCGTCCGGGGGGCCCCCGGAGAGCAGTACTTC.

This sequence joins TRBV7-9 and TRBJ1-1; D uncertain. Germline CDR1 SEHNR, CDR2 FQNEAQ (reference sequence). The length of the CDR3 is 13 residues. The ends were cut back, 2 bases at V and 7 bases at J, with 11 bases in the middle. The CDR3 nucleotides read TGTGCCAGCAGCTTAAATACCTATAATGAAGCTTTCTTT. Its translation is CASSLNTYNEAFF.

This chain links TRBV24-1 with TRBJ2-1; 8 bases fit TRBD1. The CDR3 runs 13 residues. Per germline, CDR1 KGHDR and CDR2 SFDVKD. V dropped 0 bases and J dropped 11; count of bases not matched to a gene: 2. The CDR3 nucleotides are TGTGCCACCAGTGATTTGGGGACAGGACAGCAGTTCTTC. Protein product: CATSDLGTGQQFF.

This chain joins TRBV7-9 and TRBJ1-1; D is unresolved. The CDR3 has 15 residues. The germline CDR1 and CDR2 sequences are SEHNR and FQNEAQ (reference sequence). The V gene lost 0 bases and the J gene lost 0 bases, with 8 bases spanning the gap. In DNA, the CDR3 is TGTGCCAGCAGCTTAGCCGGAGATATGAACACTGAAGCTTTCTTT. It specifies CASSLAGDMNTEAFF.

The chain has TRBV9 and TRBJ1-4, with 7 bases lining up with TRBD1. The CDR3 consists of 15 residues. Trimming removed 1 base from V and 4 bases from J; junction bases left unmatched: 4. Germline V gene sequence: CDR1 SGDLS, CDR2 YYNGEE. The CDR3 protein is CASSVRQGVNEKLFF. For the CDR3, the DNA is TGTGCCAGCAGCGTAAGACAGGGAGTTAATGAAAAACTGTTTTTT.

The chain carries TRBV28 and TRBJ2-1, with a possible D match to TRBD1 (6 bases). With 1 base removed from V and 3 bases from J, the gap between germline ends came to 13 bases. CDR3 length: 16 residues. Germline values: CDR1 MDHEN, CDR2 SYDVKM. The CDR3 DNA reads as TGTGCCAGCAGTTTATTGGCTGGGGGCAACTACAATGAGCAGTTCTTC. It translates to CASSLLAGGNYNEQFF.

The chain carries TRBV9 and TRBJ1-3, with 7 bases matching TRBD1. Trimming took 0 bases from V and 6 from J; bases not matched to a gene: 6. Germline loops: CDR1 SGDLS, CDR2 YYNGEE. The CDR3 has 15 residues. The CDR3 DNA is TGTGCCAGCAGCGTAGGCAGCAGGGGGGAAAACACCATATATTTT. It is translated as CASSVGSRGENTIYF.

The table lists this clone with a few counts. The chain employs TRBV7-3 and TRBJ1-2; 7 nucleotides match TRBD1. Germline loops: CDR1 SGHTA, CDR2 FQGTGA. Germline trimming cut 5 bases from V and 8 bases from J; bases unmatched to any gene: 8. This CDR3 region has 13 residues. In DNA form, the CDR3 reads TGTGCCAGCAGCGTAGACAGGGCCCTAGGCTACACCTTC. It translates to CASSVDRALGYTF. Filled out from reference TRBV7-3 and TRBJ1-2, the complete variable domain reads GAGVSQTPSNKVTEKGKYVELRCDPISGHTALYWYRQSLGQGPEFLIYFQGTGAADDSGLPNDRFFAVRPEGSVSTLKIQRTERGDSAVYLCASSVDRALGYTFGSGTRLTVV.

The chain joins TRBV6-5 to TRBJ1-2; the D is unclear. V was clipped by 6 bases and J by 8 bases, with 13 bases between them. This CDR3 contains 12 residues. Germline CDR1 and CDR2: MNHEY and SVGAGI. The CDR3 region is CASRKLPRGYTF. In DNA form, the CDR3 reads TGTGCCAGCAGAAAACTCCCGCGGGGCTACACCTTC.

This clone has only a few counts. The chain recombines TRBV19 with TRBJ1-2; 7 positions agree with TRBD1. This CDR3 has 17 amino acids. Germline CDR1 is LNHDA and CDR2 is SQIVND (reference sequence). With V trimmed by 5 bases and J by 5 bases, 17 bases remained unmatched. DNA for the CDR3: TGTGCCAGTAGTCCTAGACAGGGAAGCGCTATTCGGTATGGCTACACCTTC. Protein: CASSPRQGSAIRYGYTF.

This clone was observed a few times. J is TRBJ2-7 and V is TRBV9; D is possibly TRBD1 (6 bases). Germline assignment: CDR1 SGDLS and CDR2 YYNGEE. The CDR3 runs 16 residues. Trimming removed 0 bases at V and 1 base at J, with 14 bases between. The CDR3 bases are TGTGCCAGCAGCGTAGAGCGGAACAGGGCGTCCTACGAGCAGTACTTC. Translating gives CASSVERNRASYEQYF.

CDR3 in DNA: TGTGCCAGCAGCTTGATGGGACGGGAAGCTTTCTTT. It specifies CASSLMGREAFF. The chain combines TRBV5-6 with TRBJ1-1; D is possibly TRBD1 (5 bases). Per the germline V gene, CDR1 is SGHDT and CDR2 is YYEEEE. Trimming left V 1 base short and J 8 bases short, with 9 bases between. The CDR3 contains 12 residues.

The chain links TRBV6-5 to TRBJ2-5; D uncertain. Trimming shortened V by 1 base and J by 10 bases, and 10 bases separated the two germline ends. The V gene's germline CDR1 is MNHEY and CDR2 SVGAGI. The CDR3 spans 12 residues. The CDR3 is CASSYFPGNQYF. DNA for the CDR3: TGTGCCAGCAGTTACTTCCCAGGAAACCAGTACTTC.

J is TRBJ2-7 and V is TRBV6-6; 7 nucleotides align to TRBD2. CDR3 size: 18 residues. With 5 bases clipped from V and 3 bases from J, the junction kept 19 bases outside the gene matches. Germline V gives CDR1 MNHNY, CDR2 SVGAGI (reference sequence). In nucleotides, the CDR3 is TGTGCCAGCAGTCGCGGACAACCTGCCTGGGGAGGGAACTACGAGCAGTACTTC. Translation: CASSRGQPAWGGNYEQYF.

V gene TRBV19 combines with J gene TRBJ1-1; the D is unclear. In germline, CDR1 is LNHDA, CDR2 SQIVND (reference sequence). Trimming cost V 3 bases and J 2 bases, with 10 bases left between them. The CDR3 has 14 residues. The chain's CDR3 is CASSMAFENTEAFF. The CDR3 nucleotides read TGTGCCAGTAGTATGGCGTTCGAAAACACTGAAGCTTTCTTT.

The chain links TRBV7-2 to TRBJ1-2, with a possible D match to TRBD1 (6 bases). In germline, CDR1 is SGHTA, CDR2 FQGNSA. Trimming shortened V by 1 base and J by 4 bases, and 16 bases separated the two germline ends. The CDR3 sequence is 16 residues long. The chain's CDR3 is CASSLDPQGSVYGYTF. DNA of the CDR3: TGTGCCAGCAGCTTAGACCCCCAGGGGTCCGTCTATGGCTACACCTTC.

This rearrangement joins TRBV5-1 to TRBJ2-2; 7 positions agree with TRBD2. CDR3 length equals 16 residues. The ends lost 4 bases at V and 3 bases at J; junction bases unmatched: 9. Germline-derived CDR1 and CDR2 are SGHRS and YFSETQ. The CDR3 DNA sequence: TGCGCCAGCAGCAAATCCCAGGGAGGGGACACCGGGGAGCTGTTTTTT. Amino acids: CASSKSQGGDTGELFF.

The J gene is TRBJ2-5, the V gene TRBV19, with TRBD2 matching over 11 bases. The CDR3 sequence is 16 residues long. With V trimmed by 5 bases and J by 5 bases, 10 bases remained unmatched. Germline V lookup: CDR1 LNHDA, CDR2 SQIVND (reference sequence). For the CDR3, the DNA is TGTGCCAGTAGTGCCGCTCTAGCGGGGGGTACGGAGACCCAGTACTTC. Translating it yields CASSAALAGGTETQYF.